This TCR beta chain was found in a study of T-cell reconstitution after alpha-beta-depleted transplantation in children (dated by TCRdb to 2016 to 2017). Study-level background: Using TCR repertoire profiling, the study quantitatively followed how T-cell immune reconstitution unfolded in children after TCRalphabeta/CD19-depleted allogeneic hematopoietic cell transplantation.

There are 14 amino acids in the CDR3, from cysteine to phenylalanine inclusive. Only CDR3 DNA remains: 42 bases, in frame from the first base. The junction shows trimming of 3 bases on V and 7 bases on J, and the gene matches do not reach 3 bases of it. The germline V gene encodes CDR1 MNHEY and CDR2 SVGEGT. The protocol used for the library was PCR. Instrument on record: Illumina HiSeq 2500. To normalize quantification of the TCRbeta repertoire, the TCR libraries were built with molecular barcoding that relied on unique molecular identifiers. TCRdb reworked the public reads: Q25 trimming with fastp, MiXCR clone assembly, productive beta chains retained. Identical CDR3 protein sequences are pooled into one entry, listed with their most common genes and DNA. The table for this sample lists 450,000 to 600,000 distinct CDR3 sequences; 32% of them were counted only once. Of the sample, under 3% falls within the top ten clones.

Concerning this clonotype itself: The target of this receptor is not known. No base quality information exists; no much larger clone differs at one position.

The input for sequencing was PBMCs from the stem cell graft donor, taken from the stem cell graft. The TCR sequence derives from a human donor who donated a stem cell graft to a child with aplastic anemia. The rearrangement combines TRBV6-2 or TRBV6-3 with TRBJ2-1, with 10 bases matching TRBD2. The CDR3 loop reads CASSYFSGRNEQFF. The nucleotide sequence is given as TGTGCCAGCAGTTATTTTAGCGGGAGGAATGAGCAGTTCTTC.